This T cell receptor (beta chain) was documented in a study of blood T cell repertoires in COVID-19 (dated by TCRdb to 2020 to 2021). In terms of the full investigation: Collaborator samples came from the United States, Italy and Spain and covered acute and convalescent phases of COVID-19. The material from the prospective study consisted of cDNA or gDNA derived from T cells, B-cell-depleted T cells, or PBMCs. Subjects who had been exposed to COVID-19, were actively infected with it, or had recovered from it provided the deeply sampled blood TCRbeta repertoires that made up the dataset. A freely available public database, intended as a resource for researchers studying the immune response to SARS-CoV-2, is where the repertoires were released. Samples came from the ongoing ImmuneRACE study (first 160 participants) plus 1,254 subjects from 6 global collaborators. Nearly every sample came with metadata listing a de-identified subject ID, COVID-19 status, age in years and sex. HLA class I and class II types, where available, came from metadata supplied by the sample provider rather than from assay-based typing.

In regard to this clone: Its binding antigen is unknown. No base-level quality is on record; no much larger clone is a single base apart.

CDR1 and CDR2, per the germline V gene, are KGHSH and LQKENI. Unmatched junction bases come to 7, with V trimmed by 5 bases and J by 6 bases. From its cysteine to its phenylalanine, the CDR3 spans 14 amino acids. Only the CDR3 part of the read is kept: 42 bases, read in frame from the first base. The paper as a whole reports these results and caveats: The amount of clinical and demographic metadata varied by source and participant and was provided uncurated.

Whole blood was collected in K2EDTA tubes by collaborating institutions according to the institutions' own protocols. Collaborator samples were shipped for TCRbeta analysis as frozen whole blood, isolated PBMCs, or DNA extracted from either sample type. TCRbeta CDR3 regions were amplified from genomic DNA using the immunoSEQ Assay, a bias-controlled multiplex PCR. Turning to the authors' computational methods: The number of nucleated cells in each sample was estimated by amplification of reference gene primers within the assay. To quantify the absolute abundance of each unique TCRbeta CDR3 rearrangement, sequence reads were collapsed and filtered. For each sample, productive Simpson clonality was calculated as the square root of Simpson's diversity index over productive rearrangements. This is the immuneACCESS table as TCRdb keeps it, with only in-frame sequences that have V and J called. A part of the clones is gone; compared with another copy, unresolved V genes explain less than half, and the rest is unexplained. V, J and clone size are those of that table, while D and trimming were read from the DNA. A total of tens of thousands of clones appear in this sample, about 90% of them only once. The ten largest account for 4.8% of the sample.

The TCR sequence derives from a man aged 55 to 70 with acute or convalescent COVID-19. Recombination joined TRBV18 with TRBJ1-5; 7 bases in the junction line up with TRBD1. Sample: peripheral blood. The nucleotide sequence is TGTGCCAGCTCAACCTTACAGGGGAGTCAGCCCCAGCATTTT. The resulting protein is CASSTLQGSQPQHF.